Listed below are T cell receptor beta chains from one sample, sequenced in a study of control samples from healthy donors and cancer patients. Libraries were prepared by immunoSEQ multiplex PCR; TCRdb keeps only in-frame clonotypes and omits some of them. The sample data list 150,000 to 200,000 clones. Sequencing used blood. The receptors come from a woman in her thirties in good health. Both conserved end residues are part of each CDR3. Fields, in order: J gene, V gene, D gene, CDR3 protein, CDR3 DNA. D genes are given only for firm matches.

J: TRBJ2-7; V: TRBV18; D: .; CDR3: CASSPPLSEQYF; DNA: TGTGCCAGCTCACCACCCCTTTCCGAGCAGTACTTC
J: TRBJ1-1; V: TRBV5-1; D: .; CDR3: CASSPGGGGMNTEAFF; DNA: TGCGCCAGCAGCCCGGGGGGCGGGGGGATGAACACTGAAGCTTTCTTT
J: TRBJ1-1; V: TRBV20-1; D: .; CDR3: CSAIRYKEAFF; DNA: TGCAGTGCTATCAGATATAAGGAAGCTTTCTTT
J: TRBJ2-7; V: TRBV10-3; D: .; CDR3: CAISEDRDNKIEQYF; DNA: TGTGCCATCAGTGAGGACCGGGACAACAAAATCGAGCAGTACTTC
J: TRBJ2-7; V: TRBV28; D: .; CDR3: CASSRHGRDEQYF; DNA: TGTGCCAGCAGTCGACACGGTCGGGACGAGCAGTACTTC
J: TRBJ2-5; V: TRBV30; D: TRBD1; CDR3: CAWRRGQGIPETQYF; DNA: TGTGCCTGGAGGAGGGGACAGGGAATTCCAGAGACCCAGTACTTC
J: TRBJ2-3; V: TRBV14; D: TRBD2; CDR3: CASSQEVTSASTDTQYF; DNA: TGTGCCAGCAGCCAAGAGGTAACTAGCGCAAGCACAGATACGCAGTATTTT
J: TRBJ1-1; V: TRBV6-2/TRBV6-3; D: .; CDR3: CASSYLDRLNTEAFF; DNA: TGTGCCAGCAGTTACCTCGACAGGCTGAACACTGAAGCTTTCTTT
J: TRBJ1-1; V: TRBV5-1; D: .; CDR3: CASSISGANTEAFF; DNA: TGCGCCAGCAGCATCTCAGGGGCGAACACTGAAGCTTTCTTT
J: TRBJ2-3; V: TRBV7-2; D: TRBD2; CDR3: CASSPRRGGTDTQYF; DNA: TGTGCCAGCAGCCCAAGGCGGGGGGGGACAGATACGCAGTATTTT
J: TRBJ2-4; V: TRBV28; D: .; CDR3: CASSFGGAQNIQYF; DNA: TGTGCCAGCAGTTTTGGAGGGGCCCAAAACATTCAGTACTTC
J: TRBJ2-5; V: TRBV7-7; D: .; CDR3: CASSEGAGETQYF; DNA: TGTGCTAGCAGCGAGGGCGCGGGAGAGACCCAGTACTTC
J: TRBJ2-3; V: TRBV28; D: .; CDR3: CASSLTPDTQYF; DNA: TGTGCCAGCAGTCTCACCCCAGATACGCAGTATTTT
J: TRBJ1-2; V: TRBV28; D: .; CDR3: CASSLIRGGDGYTF; DNA: TGTGCCAGCAGTTTAATCCGGGGAGGGGACGGCTACACCTTC
J: TRBJ1-5; V: TRBV13; D: .; CDR3: CASSLRDQPQHF; DNA: TGTGCCAGCAGCTTACGGGATCAGCCCCAGCATTTT
J: TRBJ1-6; V: TRBV5-1; D: .; CDR3: CASSFATEASPLHF; DNA: TGCGCCAGCAGTTTCGCGACAGAGGCTTCACCCCTCCACTTT
J: TRBJ1-6; V: TRBV18; D: TRBD1; CDR3: CASSPGQGQAIYNSPLHF; DNA: TGTGCCAGCTCACCAGGACAGGGCCAAGCTATTTATAATTCACCCCTCCACTTT
J: TRBJ2-2; V: TRBV5-4; D: TRBD2; CDR3: CASSLSWGGNTGELFF; DNA: TGTGCCAGCAGCTTGTCTTGGGGGGGGAACACCGGGGAGCTGTTTTTT
J: TRBJ1-4; V: TRBV7-9; D: .; CDR3: CASSLAPPGRHEKLFF; DNA: TGTGCCAGCAGCTTAGCGCCACCGGGACGTCATGAAAAACTGTTTTTT
J: TRBJ1-4; V: TRBV7-2; D: TRBD1; CDR3: CASSLATGAQKLFF; DNA: TGTGCCAGCAGCTTAGCGACAGGGGCCCAAAAACTGTTTTTT
J: TRBJ2-7; V: TRBV5-1; D: TRBD2; CDR3: CASSPDVGLASYEQYF; DNA: TGCGCCAGCAGCCCCGATGTGGGACTAGCGTCCTACGAGCAGTACTTC
J: TRBJ1-1; V: TRBV7-9; D: TRBD1; CDR3: CASSRDSQGAYTEAFF; DNA: TGTGCCAGCAGCCGCGACTCACAGGGGGCGTACACTGAAGCTTTCTTT